The 22 T cell receptor beta chains presented below share a single source sample, sequenced in a study of blood T cells in healthy people across ages. Primed by a sample-barcoded 5' primer and a J-beta primer mix, a second PCR proceeded for about 6 to 11 cycles. MiXCR, run by TCRdb on the 5' RACE reads, gives a single entry per CDR3 protein. The data hold 780,000 or so distinct CDR3 sequences, with around a quarter observed a single time. The sample also formed part of further work on T cells of mothers and their children.

The material sequenced was blood. All receptors derive from a boy aged 5-17 years in good health.

This clonotype came up a few times. This rearrangement joins TRBV6-2 or TRBV6-3 to TRBJ2-5; D is unclear. V was clipped by 0 bases and J by 3 bases, with 14 bases between them. Germline assignment: CDR1 MNHEY and CDR2 SVGEGT. The CDR3 consists of 16 residues. The CDR3 DNA sequence: TGTGCCAGCAGTTACTCGGCAGCGACACCCAAAGAGACCCAGTACTTC. Translation: CASSYSAATPKETQYF.

The chain combines TRBV12-3 or TRBV12-4 with TRBJ2-3; 8 nucleotides match TRBD2. V shed 6 bases and J 2 bases; nucleotides not matched to a gene: 7. The CDR3 length is 15 residues. CDR3 DNA: TGTGCCAGCAGCCAAGGACTAGCTCTCACAGATACGCAGTATTTT. It specifies CASSQGLALTDTQYF.

This clonotype was observed a few times. Here the CDR3 reads CASSLSNRAQHF. CDR3 DNA: TGTGCCAGCAGTTTATCCAATCGGGCTCAGCATTTT. The chain couples TRBV12-3 or TRBV12-4 to TRBJ1-5; D call uncertain. CDR3 length: 12 residues. V dropped 2 bases and J dropped 13 bases, with 12 bases sitting between them.

The chain couples TRBV5-1 to TRBJ1-1; possibly TRBD1 for D (6 bases). Germline V CDR1 and CDR2: SGHRS, YFSETQ. The CDR3 sequence is 15 residues long. V lost 4 bases to trimming and J lost 4 bases, with 17 bases between them. The CDR3 DNA reads TGCGCCAGCAGCGGCGCCGAGGGGGAGGGCACTGAAGCTTTCTTT. As protein: CASSGAEGEGTEAFF.

The chain joins TRBV18 to TRBJ2-4; D may be TRBD2 (6 bases). Trimming stripped 4 bases from V and 0 bases from J, with 10 bases between. The CDR3 consists of 15 residues. CDR1 is KGHSH and CDR2 is LQKENI in the germline V gene. CDR3 loop: CASSLPGGAKNIQYF. The CDR3 DNA reads TGTGCCAGCTCACTCCCCGGGGGAGCCAAAAACATTCAGTACTTC.

The rearrangement uses TRBV30 and TRBJ1-1; the D is unclear. The CDR3 has 11 residues. The V gene lost 5 bases and the J gene lost 9 bases, with 13 bases spanning the gap. CDR1 is GTSNPN and CDR2 is SVGIG in the germline V gene (reference sequence). CDR3 nucleotides: TGTGCCTGGGGTTCCCTTGGGCAAGCTTTCTTT. This gives the protein CAWGSLGQAFF.

The J gene is TRBJ2-5, the V gene TRBV7-2; 10 bases map to TRBD2. The CDR3 is made up of 16 amino acids. V lost 1 base to trimming and J lost 3 bases; unmatched junction nucleotides: 5. From germline, CDR1 is SGHTA and CDR2 FQGNSA. This chain's CDR3 is CASSLVLGLAEETQYF. The CDR3 DNA is TGTGCCAGCAGCTTAGTCCTTGGACTAGCGGAAGAGACCCAGTACTTC.

The rearrangement joins TRBV20-1 to TRBJ2-7; 16 bases fit TRBD2. Looked up from germline, CDR1 is DFQATT and CDR2 is SNEGSKA (reference sequence). V was clipped by 0 bases and J by 7 bases; unmatched bases: 6. The CDR3 spans 16 residues. The CDR3 is CSARDPGLAGGREQYF. CDR3 bases: TGCAGTGCTAGAGACCCGGGACTAGCGGGGGGGAGAGAGCAGTACTTC.

This clonotype has just a few counts. The rearrangement links TRBV6-5 to TRBJ2-1; 8 nucleotides align to TRBD2. The trim removed 5 bases at V and 9 bases at J, leaving 15 bases unmatched. The CDR3 is 16 residues long. Germline V CDR1 and CDR2: MNHEY, SVGAGI. CDR3 amino acids: CASSRLGAGGGGEQFF. CDR3 in DNA: TGTGCCAGCAGTCGTCTCGGGGCGGGAGGCGGCGGTGAGCAGTTCTTC.

The V and J genes are TRBV12-3 or TRBV12-4 and TRBJ1-4; 9 bases map to TRBD1. V trimming: 6 bases; J trimming: 2 bases; junction bases outside the gene matches: 4. The CDR3 has 15 residues. CDR3 sequence (DNA): TGTGCCAGCAGGCAACAGGGGGCGACTAATGAAAAACTGTTTTTT. Protein: CASRQQGATNEKLFF.

The gene calls are TRBV11-2 and TRBJ1-2; 8 nucleotides align to TRBD1. V lost 6 bases to trimming and J lost 5 bases; unmatched junction nucleotides: 8. The germline V gene encodes CDR1 SGHAT and CDR2 FQNNGV. The CDR3 extends over 14 amino acids. CDR3 in amino acids: CASSTTGVLYGYTF. The CDR3 DNA follows: TGTGCCAGCAGTACGACAGGGGTTCTTTATGGCTACACCTTC.

This clonotype was seen more than once but under ten times. This rearrangement joins TRBV6-6 to TRBJ2-7, with D maybe TRBD1 (6 bases). CDR3 length: 15 residues. V gave up 0 bases and J gave up 9 bases, with 18 bases separating them. Per the germline V gene, CDR1 is MNHNY and CDR2 is SVGAGI (reference sequence). Here the CDR3 DNA reads TGTGCCAGCAGTTACTCGAGACGGACAGAGATCCCGCAGTACTTC. This codes for CASSYSRRTEIPQYF.

V gene TRBV27 combines with J gene TRBJ2-7; the match to TRBD2 covers 8 bases. The CDR3 length is 16 residues. CDR1 is MNHEY and CDR2 is SMNVEV in the germline V gene (reference sequence). V was pared by 0 bases and J by 5 bases, with 9 bases of the junction left unmatched. CDR3 sequence: CASSLSSGNVAHEQYF. Written as DNA, the CDR3 is TGTGCCAGCAGTTTATCTAGCGGGAATGTCGCCCACGAGCAGTACTTC.

This clonotype was counted between two and nine times. The V gene is TRBV14, the J gene TRBJ2-7, with 7 positions matching TRBD1. The trim removed 2 bases at V and 3 bases at J, leaving 7 bases unmatched. Germline CDR1 reads SGHDN; CDR2 reads FVKESK. The CDR3 is 15 amino acids. The CDR3 region has the DNA TGTGCCAGCAGCCAATGGGCAGGGGGACGCTACGAGCAGTACTTC. This gives the protein CASSQWAGGRYEQYF.

The chain has TRBV7-3 and TRBJ1-1; 7 nucleotides agree with TRBD1. This CDR3 is built from 15 residues. V dropped 5 bases and J dropped 10; count of bases not matched to a gene: 16. The germline gives CDR1 SGHTA, CDR2 FQGTGA. DNA of the CDR3: TGTGCCAGCAGCGAAGGGTCGACAGGGACGGAGACAGCTTTCTTT. Protein product: CASSEGSTGTETAFF.

This clonotype was seen ten or more times. V usage is TRBV4-3 and J usage is TRBJ2-7, with D unclear. Germline assignment: CDR1 LGHNA and CDR2 YSLEER. This CDR3 region has 13 residues. Trimming removed 1 base at V and 0 bases at J, with 4 bases between. The CDR3 sequence: CASSQGISYEQYF. CDR3 nucleotides: TGCGCCAGCAGCCAAGGGATCTCCTACGAGCAGTACTTC.

The chain joins TRBV7-2 to TRBJ2-5, with D possibly matching TRBD1 (6 bases). Germline lookup yields CDR1 SGHTA and CDR2 FQGNSA. This CDR3 has 14 amino acids. V was trimmed by 3 bases and J by 0 bases, leaving 8 bases between them. CDR3 residues: CASSFQGYQETQYF. The CDR3 nucleotides are TGTGCCAGCAGCTTCCAGGGGTACCAAGAGACCCAGTACTTC.

The table lists this clonotype with a few counts. The J gene is TRBJ2-7, the V gene TRBV28; possibly TRBD1 for D (6 bases). CDR3 size: 14 residues. Germline assignment: CDR1 MDHEN and CDR2 SYDVKM. Trimming removed 3 bases from V and 5 bases from J, with 14 bases in between. CDR3 in amino acids: CASSLGASPDEQYF. The DNA for the CDR3 is TGTGCCAGCAGTTTGGGGGCGTCCCCGGACGAGCAGTACTTC.

The CDR3 DNA is TGTGCCAGCAGCCAATTTGCCGGGGCGAACTACGAGCAGTACTTC. It codes for CASSQFAGANYEQYF. The rearrangement joins TRBV4-2 to TRBJ2-7; D possibly matches TRBD1 or TRBD2 (5 bases each). The CDR3 extends over 15 amino acids. The germline CDR1 and CDR2 sequences are LGHNA and YNFKEQ. V was trimmed by 2 bases and J by 3 bases, leaving 14 bases between them.

This clonotype has a handful of counts. Its ends do not fully match the called genes, so a read error is possible. The CDR3 here is CASSLAVNYDYTF. CDR3 DNA: TGTGCCAGCAGTTTAGCCGTTAACTATGACTACACCTTC. The chain employs TRBV12-3 or TRBV12-4 and TRBJ1-2; no reliable D call. The CDR3 has 13 amino acids.

This rearrangement joins TRBV12-3 or TRBV12-4 to TRBJ1-2; the D is unclear. The CDR3 is 13 residues long. V lost 4 bases and J lost 3, with 9 bases in between. The CDR3 nucleotides read TGTGCCAGCAGTTCAAGGCGGCACTATGGCTACACCTTC. This codes for CASSSRRHYGYTF.

This clonotype was counted between two and nine times. V usage is TRBV6-2 or TRBV6-3 and J usage is TRBJ2-5; D perhaps matches TRBD2 (6 bases). Trimming took off 2 bases at V and 2 bases at J, with 21 bases between the two ends. The germline CDR1 and CDR2 sequences are MNHEY and SVGEGT. This CDR3 comprises 18 residues. The CDR3 nucleotides read TGTGCCAGCAGTTACAGAGGGTCAAGACTAGGCGATCAAGAGACCCAGTACTTC. Its translation is CASSYRGSRLGDQETQYF.